The clone carrying this TCR beta chain turned up a few times. Antigen: not known. The protocol was immunoSEQ multiplex PCR, while the TCRdb copy is restricted to in-frame clones and leaves out a portion. Of 90,000 to 130,000 clones in the sample, just under 95% are singletons; the top ten hold under 1.5%. The sample comes from a study of graft-versus-host responses after intestinal transplantation. As for the study in general: Each of the recipients got a multivisceral, liver-intestinal, or isolated intestinal transplant. For about three years after anti-thymocyte globulin induction, all recipients took tacrolimus and steroids.

The CDR3 has 15 residues. The germline gives CDR1 MNHEY, CDR2 SVGAGI. V was clipped by 0 bases and J by 7 bases, with 15 bases between them. Study-wide results and caveats: Analysis identified GvH clones in recipient marrow, with some appearing first in ileum or blood. Allografts from individuals with graft-donor T cell macrochimerism displayed high graft-versus-host to host-versus-graft clonal ratios.

This rearrangement joins TRBV6-5 to TRBJ1-2; D remains ambiguous. Material: unstimulated CD8+ T cells sorted from spleen or lymph node cells, obtained before transplant. The source is a human donor who was the organ donor for an intestinal transplant. This CDR3 is CASSYSVVSGGGYTF. CDR3 DNA sequence: TGTGCCAGCAGTTACTCGGTCGTAAGTGGCGGTGGCTACACCTTC.